This T cell receptor beta chain was observed in a study of CD8 T cells in ankylosing spondylitis. General study findings and limits: Clones linked to disease were reported to show significant enrichment in matched ankylosing spondylitis synovial fluid. A motif in TCR beta, a set of several highly homologous variants, appeared characteristic of ankylosing spondylitis blood. Previous work reported some of these motif variants in the synovial fluid and blood of reactive arthritis.

Scientists made TCR beta libraries using quantitative 5'-RACE with molecular barcodes. One entry per CDR3 protein results from TCRdb running MiXCR on the 5' RACE reads. Here the sample spans 100,000 or so distinct CDR3 sequences, approximately 25% being singletons. V was shortened by 3 bases and J by 8 bases, with 17 bases between the two germline ends. In germline, CDR1 is DFQATT, CDR2 SNEGSKA (reference sequence). The length of the CDR3 is 14 residues. Of note for this clonotype: Its specificity is unknown.

This TCR came from a male donor with ankylosing spondylitis. Sequences were obtained from synovial fluid, either unsorted or a sorted T cell fraction (not recorded which). The chain couples TRBV20-1 to TRBJ2-1; no definite D call. CDR3 protein: CSARWYFVFDEQFF. The CDR3 nucleotides are TGCAGTGCTAGGTGGTACTTCGTTTTCGATGAGCAGTTCTTC.